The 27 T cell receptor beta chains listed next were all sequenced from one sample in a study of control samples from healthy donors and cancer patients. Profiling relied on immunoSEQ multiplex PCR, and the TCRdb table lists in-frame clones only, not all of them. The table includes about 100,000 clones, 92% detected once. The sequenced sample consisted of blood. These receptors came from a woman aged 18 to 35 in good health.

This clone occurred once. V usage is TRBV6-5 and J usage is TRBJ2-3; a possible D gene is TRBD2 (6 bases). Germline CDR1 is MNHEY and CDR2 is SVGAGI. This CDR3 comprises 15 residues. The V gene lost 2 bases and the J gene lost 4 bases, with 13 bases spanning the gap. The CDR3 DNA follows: TGTGCCAGCAGTTACGCGGGACTTACCGCAGATACGCAGTATTTT. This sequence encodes CASSYAGLTADTQYF.

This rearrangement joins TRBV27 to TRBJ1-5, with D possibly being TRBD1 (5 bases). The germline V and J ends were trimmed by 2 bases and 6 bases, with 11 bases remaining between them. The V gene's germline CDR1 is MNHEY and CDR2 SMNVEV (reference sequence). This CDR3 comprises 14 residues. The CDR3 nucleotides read TGTGCCAGCAGTTTAGCAGGTGGGGGTCAGCCCCAGCATTTT. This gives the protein CASSLAGGGQPQHF.

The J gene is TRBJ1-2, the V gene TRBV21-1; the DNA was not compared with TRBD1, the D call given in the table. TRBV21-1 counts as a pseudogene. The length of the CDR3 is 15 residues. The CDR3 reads CASSESGGDGYGYTF. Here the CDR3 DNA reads TGTGCCAGCAGCGAATCAGGGGGTGATGGCTATGGCTACACCTTC.

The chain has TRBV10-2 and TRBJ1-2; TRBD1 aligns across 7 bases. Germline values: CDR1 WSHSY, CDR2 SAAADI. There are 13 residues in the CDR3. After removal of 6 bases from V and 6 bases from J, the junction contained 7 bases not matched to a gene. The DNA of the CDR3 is TGCGCCAGCAGGTTGACAGGGAGCCATGGCTACACCTTC. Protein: CASRLTGSHGYTF.

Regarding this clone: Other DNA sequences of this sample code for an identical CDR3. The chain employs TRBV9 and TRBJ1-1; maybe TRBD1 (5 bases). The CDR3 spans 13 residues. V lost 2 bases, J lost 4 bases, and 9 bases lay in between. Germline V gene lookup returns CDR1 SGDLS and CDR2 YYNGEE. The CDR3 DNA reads TGTGCCAGCAGCGTGGGGGGTTCCACTGAAGCTTTCTTT. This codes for CASSVGGSTEAFF.

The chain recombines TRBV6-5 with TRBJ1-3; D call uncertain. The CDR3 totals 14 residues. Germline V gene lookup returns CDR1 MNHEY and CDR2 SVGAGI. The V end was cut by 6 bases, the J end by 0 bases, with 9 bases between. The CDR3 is CASSPPDSGNTIYF. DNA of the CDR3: TGTGCCAGCAGCCCCCCGGACTCTGGAAACACCATATATTTT.

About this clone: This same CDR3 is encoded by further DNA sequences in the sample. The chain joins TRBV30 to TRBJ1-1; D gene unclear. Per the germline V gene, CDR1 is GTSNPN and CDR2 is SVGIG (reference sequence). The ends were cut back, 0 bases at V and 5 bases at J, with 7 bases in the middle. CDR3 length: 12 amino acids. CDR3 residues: CAWSVGGTEAFF. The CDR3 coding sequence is TGTGCCTGGAGTGTAGGTGGGACTGAAGCTTTCTTT.

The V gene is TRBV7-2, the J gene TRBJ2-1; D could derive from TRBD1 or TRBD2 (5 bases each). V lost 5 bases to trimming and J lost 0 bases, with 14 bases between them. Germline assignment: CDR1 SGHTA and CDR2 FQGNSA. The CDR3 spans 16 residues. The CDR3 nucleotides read TGTGCCAGCAGCCCATCCGGGACCAACTCCTACAATGAGCAGTTCTTC. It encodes CASSPSGTNSYNEQFF.

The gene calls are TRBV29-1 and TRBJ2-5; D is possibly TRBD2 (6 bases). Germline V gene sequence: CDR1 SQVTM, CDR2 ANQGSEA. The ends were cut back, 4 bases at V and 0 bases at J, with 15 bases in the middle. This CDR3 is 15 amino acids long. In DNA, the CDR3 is TGCAGCGTTGTTCCGCGGGGACTGTACCAAGAGACCCAGTACTTC. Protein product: CSVVPRGLYQETQYF. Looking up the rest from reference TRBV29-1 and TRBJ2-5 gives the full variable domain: SAVISQKPSRDICQRGTSLTIQCQVDSQVTMMFWYRQQPGQSLTLIATANQGSEATYESGFVIDKFPISRPNLTFSTLTVSNMSPEDSSIYLCSVVPRGLYQETQYFGPGTRLLVL.

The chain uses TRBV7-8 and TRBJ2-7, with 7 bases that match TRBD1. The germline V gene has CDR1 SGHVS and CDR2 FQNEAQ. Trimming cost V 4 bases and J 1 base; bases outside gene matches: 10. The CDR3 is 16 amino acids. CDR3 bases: TGTGCCAGCAGCTCGAGGCCAGGGGGAAGATCCTACGAGCAGTACTTC. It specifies CASSSRPGGRSYEQYF. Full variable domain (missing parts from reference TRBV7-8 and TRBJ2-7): GAGVSQSPRYKVAKRGQDVALRCDPISGHVSLFWYQQALGQGPEFLTYFQNEAQLDKSGLPSDRFFAERPEGSVSTLKIQRTQQEDSAVYLCASSSRPGGRSYEQYFGPGTRLTVT.

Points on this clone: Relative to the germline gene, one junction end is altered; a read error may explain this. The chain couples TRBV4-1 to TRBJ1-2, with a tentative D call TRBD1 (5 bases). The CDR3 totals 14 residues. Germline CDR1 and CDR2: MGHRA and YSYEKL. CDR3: CGSSQAGQSYGYTF. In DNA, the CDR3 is TGCGGCAGCAGCCAAGCGGGGCAGTCCTATGGCTACACCTTC.

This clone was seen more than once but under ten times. CDR3: CASSIAEGEAYEQYF. The CDR3 DNA is TGTGCCAGTAGTATAGCGGAGGGGGAAGCCTACGAGCAGTACTTC. This chain joins TRBV19 and TRBJ2-7; either TRBD1 or TRBD2 may fit D (6 bases each). Trimming left V 1 base short and J 2 bases short, with 12 bases between. CDR1 and CDR2 (germline): LNHDA, SQIVND (reference sequence). The CDR3 spans 15 residues.

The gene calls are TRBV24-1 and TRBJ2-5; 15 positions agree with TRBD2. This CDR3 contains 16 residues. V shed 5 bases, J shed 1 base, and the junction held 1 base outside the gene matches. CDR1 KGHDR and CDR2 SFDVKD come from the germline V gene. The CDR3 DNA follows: TGTGCCACCAGTGGGGGACTAGCGGGGGGCCAAGAGACCCAGTACTTC. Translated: CATSGGLAGGQETQYF.

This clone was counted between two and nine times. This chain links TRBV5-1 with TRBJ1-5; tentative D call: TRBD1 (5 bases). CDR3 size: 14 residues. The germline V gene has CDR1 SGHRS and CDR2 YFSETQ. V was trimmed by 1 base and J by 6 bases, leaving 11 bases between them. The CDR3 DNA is TGCGCCAGCAGCTTGTCGGCTGGGGGTCAGCCCCAGCATTTT. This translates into CASSLSAGGQPQHF.

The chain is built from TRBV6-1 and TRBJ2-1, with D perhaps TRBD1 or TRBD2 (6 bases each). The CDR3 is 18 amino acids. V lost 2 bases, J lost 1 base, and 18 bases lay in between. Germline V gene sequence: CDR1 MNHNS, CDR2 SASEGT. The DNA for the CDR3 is TGTGCCAGCAGTGAATTGGCGGTAGGGGGGCTTTCCTACAATGAGCAGTTCTTC. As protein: CASSELAVGGLSYNEQFF.

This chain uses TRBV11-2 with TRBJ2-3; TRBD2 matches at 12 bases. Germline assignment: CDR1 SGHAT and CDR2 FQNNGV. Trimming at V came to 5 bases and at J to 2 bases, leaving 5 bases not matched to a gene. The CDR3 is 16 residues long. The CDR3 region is CASSPRLAGATDTQYF. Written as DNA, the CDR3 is TGTGCCAGCAGCCCACGACTAGCGGGGGCCACAGATACGCAGTATTTT.

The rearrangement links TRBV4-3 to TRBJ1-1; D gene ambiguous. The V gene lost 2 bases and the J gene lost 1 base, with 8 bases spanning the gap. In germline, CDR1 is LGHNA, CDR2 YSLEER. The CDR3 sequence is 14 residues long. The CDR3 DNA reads TGCGCCAGCAGCCAAACGACGGAGAACACTGAAGCTTTCTTT. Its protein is CASSQTTENTEAFF.

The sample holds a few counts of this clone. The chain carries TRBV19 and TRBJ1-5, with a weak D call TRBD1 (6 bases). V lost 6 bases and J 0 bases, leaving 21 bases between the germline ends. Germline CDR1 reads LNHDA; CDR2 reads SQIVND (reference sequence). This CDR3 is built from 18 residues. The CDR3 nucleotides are TGTGCCAGTAGCCCGGGACACCTTCCAGGGGCTAGCAATCAGCCCCAGCATTTT. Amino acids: CASSPGHLPGASNQPQHF.

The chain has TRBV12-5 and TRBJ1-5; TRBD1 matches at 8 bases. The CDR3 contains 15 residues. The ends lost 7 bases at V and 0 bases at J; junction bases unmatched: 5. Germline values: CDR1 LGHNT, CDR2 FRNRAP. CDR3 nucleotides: TGTGCTAGTGCCCTGACAGGGGCTAGCAATCAGCCCCAGCATTTT. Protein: CASALTGASNQPQHF.

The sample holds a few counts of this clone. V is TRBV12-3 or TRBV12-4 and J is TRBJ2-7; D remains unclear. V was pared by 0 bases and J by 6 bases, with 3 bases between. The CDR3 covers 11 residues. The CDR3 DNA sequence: TGTGCCAGCAGTTTAGCGCTCGAGCAGTACTTC. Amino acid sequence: CASSLALEQYF.

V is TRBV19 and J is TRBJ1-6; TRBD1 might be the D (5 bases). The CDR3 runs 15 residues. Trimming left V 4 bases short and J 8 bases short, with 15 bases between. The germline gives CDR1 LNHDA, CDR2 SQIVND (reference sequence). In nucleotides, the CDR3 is TGTGCCAGTAGTAGCACAGGTTCCTGGGATTCACCCCTCCACTTT. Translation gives CASSSTGSWDSPLHF.

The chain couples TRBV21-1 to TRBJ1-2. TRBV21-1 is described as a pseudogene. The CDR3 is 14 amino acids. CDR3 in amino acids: CASSKCRAGYGYTF. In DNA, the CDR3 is TGTGCCAGCAGCAAATGTCGGGCTGGGTATGGCTACACCTTC.

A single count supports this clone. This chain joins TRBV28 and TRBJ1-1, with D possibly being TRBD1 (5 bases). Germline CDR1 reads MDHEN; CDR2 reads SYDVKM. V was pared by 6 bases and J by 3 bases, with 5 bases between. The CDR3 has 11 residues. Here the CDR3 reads CASRGDTEAFF. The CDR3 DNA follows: TGTGCCAGCAGGGGGGACACTGAAGCTTTCTTT.

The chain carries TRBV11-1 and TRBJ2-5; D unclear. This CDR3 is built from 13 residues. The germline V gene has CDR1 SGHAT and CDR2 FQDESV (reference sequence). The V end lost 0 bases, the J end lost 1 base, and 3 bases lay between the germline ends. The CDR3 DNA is TGTGCCAGCAGCTTAGCCAGCCAAGAGACCCAGTACTTC. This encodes CASSLASQETQYF.

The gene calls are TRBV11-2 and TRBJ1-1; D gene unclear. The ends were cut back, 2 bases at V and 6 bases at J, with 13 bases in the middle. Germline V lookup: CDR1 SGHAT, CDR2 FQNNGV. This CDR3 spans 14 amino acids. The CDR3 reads CASSLHGLVPEAFF. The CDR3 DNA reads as TGTGCCAGCAGCTTACACGGGCTTGTGCCTGAAGCTTTCTTT.

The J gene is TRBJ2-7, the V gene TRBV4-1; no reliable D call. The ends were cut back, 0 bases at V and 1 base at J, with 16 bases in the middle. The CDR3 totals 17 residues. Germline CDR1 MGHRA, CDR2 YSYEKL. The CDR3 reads CASSQETGINPSYEQYF. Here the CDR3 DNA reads TGCGCCAGCAGCCAAGAAACGGGTATTAACCCTTCCTACGAGCAGTACTTC.

Here the CDR3 DNA reads TGTGCCAGCAGGATACCCGGGAACACAGATACGCAGTATTTT. Amino acid sequence: CASRIPGNTDTQYF. V and J are TRBV6-5 and TRBJ2-3, with D possibly being TRBD2 (5 bases). V was clipped by 6 bases and J by 2 bases, with 12 bases between them. Germline CDR1 reads MNHEY; CDR2 reads SVGAGI. This CDR3 region has 14 residues.